What follows are 19 T cell receptor beta chains derived from one specimen sequenced in a study of CD8+ T cells in alopecia areata. RNA extraction and reverse transcription yielded cDNA as sequencing template. The assay was immunoSEQ multiplex PCR, and TCRdb's table has in-frame clones only and misses some. Here the sample spans fewer than 100,000 clones, approximately 66% being singletons. Treatment specified: oral pan-JAK inhibitor, 5-10 mg twice daily. This specimen was CD8+ T cells sorted from blood, taken at week 4, from a patient treated with tofacitinib. The receptors shown here come from a human donor with alopecia areata.

The sample holds a few counts of this clone. The V gene is TRBV29-1, the J gene TRBJ1-2, with 9 nucleotides matching TRBD1. CDR3 size: 14 residues. Germline loops: CDR1 SQVTM, CDR2 ANQGSEA. Unmatched junction bases numbered 5, after V lost 0 bases and J lost 6 bases. CDR3 in amino acids: CSVEDPGQGDGYTF. In nucleotides, the CDR3 is TGCAGCGTTGAAGATCCGGGACAGGGCGATGGCTACACCTTC. Full variable domain (outside the CDR3, taken from reference TRBV29-1 and TRBJ1-2): SAVISQKPSRDICQRGTSLTIQCQVDSQVTMMFWYRQQPGQSLTLIATANQGSEATYESGFVIDKFPISRPNLTFSTLTVSNMSPEDSSIYLCSVEDPGQGDGYTFGSGTRLTVV.

This clone was seen a handful of times. The rearrangement joins TRBV23-1 to TRBJ1-5; TRBD1 might be the D (5 bases). TRBV23-1 is treated as an ORF (open reading frame) with a function not yet certain. Trimming took off 3 bases at V and 2 bases at J, with 23 bases between the two ends. The CDR3 runs 19 residues. In DNA form, the CDR3 reads TGCGCCAGCAGTCAGAAGGGATCAGGGAGTCACGAAGGCAATCAGCCCCAGCATTTT. Translating gives CASSQKGSGSHEGNQPQHF.

This sequence joins TRBV29-1 and TRBJ2-1; 8 bases line up with TRBD2. The CDR3 has 14 residues. CDR1 is SQVTM, CDR2 ANQGSEA, per germline. V shed 6 bases, J shed 2 bases, and the junction held 6 bases outside the gene matches. The CDR3 sequence is CSVDSGVTYNEQFF. The CDR3 DNA is TGCAGCGTGGATAGCGGGGTAACCTACAATGAGCAGTTCTTC.

This rearrangement joins TRBV5-1 to TRBJ1-5, with 8 bases that match TRBD1. The germline V gene encodes CDR1 SGHRS and CDR2 YFSETQ. V shed 4 bases, J shed 7 bases, and the junction held 10 bases outside the gene matches. The length of the CDR3 is 15 residues. The CDR3 bases are TGCGCCAGCAGCCCCTCCGGACAGGGAAACCAGCCCCAGCATTTT. Encoded protein: CASSPSGQGNQPQHF.

The V call is TRBV28, the J call TRBJ2-7; D assignment may be TRBD1 or TRBD2 (7 bases each). Per the germline V gene, CDR1 is MDHEN and CDR2 is SYDVKM. V dropped 7 bases and J dropped 3 bases, with 13 bases sitting between them. The CDR3 is made up of 13 amino acids. The DNA of the CDR3 is TGTGCCAGCACCCTCAGGGGGGGCTACGAGCAGTACTTC. Translating it yields CASTLRGGYEQYF.

The rearrangement joins TRBV2 to TRBJ1-1; possibly TRBD1 for D (6 bases). This CDR3 region has 12 residues. V lost 8 bases and J lost 4, with 11 bases in between. Germline V gene lookup returns CDR1 SNHLY and CDR2 FYNNEI. The CDR3 bases are TGTGCCAGCGGGGAAGGGGGCACTGAAGCTTTCTTT. Its translation is CASGEGGTEAFF.

This chain links TRBV7-9 with TRBJ2-2; possible D gene TRBD1, 6 bases. V lost 5 bases and J 6 bases, leaving 19 bases between the germline ends. The CDR3 is 16 residues long. CDR1 is SEHNR and CDR2 is FQNEAQ in the germline V gene (reference sequence). CDR3 nucleotides: TGTGCCAGCAGCCCCCCCCGGGACACGGCGCCCGGGGAGCTGTTTTTT. Amino acid sequence: CASSPPRDTAPGELFF.

The chain combines TRBV27 with TRBJ1-6; 12 positions agree with TRBD1. Germline V gene data show CDR1 as MNHEY and CDR2 as SMNVEV (reference sequence). V lost 5 bases and J lost 9; bases outside the gene matches: 8. The CDR3 spans 16 residues. This CDR3 is CASSHPGQGAGSPLHF. The CDR3 DNA reads as TGTGCCAGCAGTCACCCGGGACAGGGGGCGGGTTCACCCCTCCACTTT.

This chain uses TRBV5-6 with TRBJ2-3, with D possibly being TRBD2 (6 bases). The length of the CDR3 is 16 residues. V was pared by 3 bases and J by 8 bases, with 22 bases between. Germline V gene sequence: CDR1 SGHDT, CDR2 YYEEEE. For the CDR3, the DNA is TGTGCCAGCAGCTCCACGTCGGCTTTGGGGGGAGGTACGCAGTATTTT. This codes for CASSSTSALGGGTQYF.

This chain uses TRBV12-5 with TRBJ2-6; no clear D gene. Germline CDR1 LGHNT, CDR2 FRNRAP. V was trimmed by 8 bases and J by 0 bases, leaving 5 bases between them. The CDR3 is 13 residues long. CDR3 nucleotide sequence: TGTGCTAGTCCCAACTCTGGGGCCAACGTCCTGACTTTC. Protein product: CASPNSGANVLTF.

The CDR3 nucleotides are TGCGCCAGCAGCCAAGATGGTGCATTCTCCTACAATGAGCAGTTCTTC. This gives the protein CASSQDGAFSYNEQFF. The chain joins TRBV4-1 to TRBJ2-1; the D is unclear. CDR3 size: 16 residues. V was trimmed by 0 bases and J by 0 bases, leaving 9 bases between them. In germline, CDR1 is MGHRA, CDR2 YSYEKL.

The V and J genes are TRBV25-1 and TRBJ2-7, with D hard to call. This CDR3 comprises 14 residues. Germline CDR1 and CDR2: MGHDK and SYGVNS. The V end was cut by 2 bases, the J end by 2 bases, with 10 bases between. As DNA, the CDR3 is TGTGCCAGCAGTGAAACACGAGACCCCTACGAGCAGTACTTC. It translates to CASSETRDPYEQYF.

V usage is TRBV25-1 and J usage is TRBJ2-1; D call uncertain. Germline V gives CDR1 MGHDK, CDR2 SYGVNS. V lost 3 bases to trimming and J lost 8 bases, with 2 bases between them. The CDR3 is 10 amino acids. The CDR3 spells CASSDYEQFF. CDR3 DNA: TGTGCCAGCAGTGACTATGAGCAGTTCTTC.

The rearrangement uses TRBV7-9 and TRBJ2-5; D perhaps matches TRBD2 (6 bases). Trimming took off 5 bases at V and 2 bases at J, with 18 bases between the two ends. Germline V gives CDR1 SEHNR, CDR2 FQNEAQ (reference sequence). The CDR3 consists of 16 residues. The CDR3 nucleotides are TGTGCCAGCAGCCTAGGACTATCCTCCCAGCAAGAGACCCAGTACTTC. Protein: CASSLGLSSQQETQYF.

The chain employs TRBV9 and TRBJ2-7, with D tentatively TRBD1 or TRBD2 (6 bases each). Trimming removed 5 bases at V and 4 bases at J, with 13 bases between. From germline, CDR1 is SGDLS and CDR2 YYNGEE. The CDR3 loop spans 13 amino acids. CDR3 amino acids: CASSPLGGYEQYF. CDR3 DNA sequence: TGTGCCAGCAGTCCCCTAGGGGGGTACGAGCAGTACTTC. Based on the CDR3 plus reference TRBV9 and TRBJ2-7, the full variable domain is DSGVTQTPKHLITATGQRVTLRCSPRSGDLSVYWYQQSLDQGLQFLIQYYNGEERAKGNILERFSAQQFPDLHSELNLSSLELGDSALYFCASSPLGGYEQYFGPGTRLTVT.

As to this clone: An end of the junction does not agree with germline; a read error may underlie this. J is TRBJ1-2 and V is TRBV6-5; the D gene is possibly TRBD1 (5 bases). Per germline, CDR1 MNHEY and CDR2 SVGAGI. This CDR3 has 12 residues. The CDR3 loop reads CASRTGTARSHF. The CDR3 region has the DNA TGTGCCAGCAGAACCGGGACCGCCAGGTCCCACTTC.

This clone was seen a handful of times. The rearrangement joins TRBV5-4 to TRBJ2-1, with D unresolved. With 0 bases removed from V and 0 bases from J, the gap between germline ends came to 7 bases. CDR1 and CDR2 (germline): SGHNT, YYREEE (reference sequence). This CDR3 has 15 amino acids. Here the CDR3 reads CASSLGTSSYNEQFF. CDR3 DNA sequence: TGTGCCAGCAGCTTGGGTACAAGCTCCTACAATGAGCAGTTCTTC.

This chain connects TRBV7-2 to TRBJ2-1; possible D gene TRBD2, 5 bases. The CDR3 is 15 residues long. Trimming removed 5 bases at V and 2 bases at J, with 13 bases between. In germline, CDR1 is SGHTA, CDR2 FQGNSA. In DNA, the CDR3 is TGTGCCAGCAGCGTTAGCGTGGTCCCCTACAATGAGCAGTTCTTC. It specifies CASSVSVVPYNEQFF.

The count of this clone is one. This chain connects TRBV14 to TRBJ2-1; TRBD1 matches 9 bases. The junction had 5 bases not matched to a gene; V was cut back by 0 bases and J by 5 bases. Germline V lookup: CDR1 SGHDN, CDR2 FVKESK. The CDR3 consists of 16 residues. As DNA, the CDR3 is TGTGCCAGCAGCCAAGATCGGCGGACAGGGGACAATGAGCAGTTCTTC. Translating gives CASSQDRRTGDNEQFF.